The 4 T cell receptor beta chains below were found in one sample sequenced in a study of blood T cell repertoires in COVID-19. Libraries were prepared by immunoSEQ multiplex PCR; TCRdb keeps only in-frame clonotypes and omits some of them. Of fewer than 300,000 clones in the sample, around 81% were seen once. Sequences were obtained from peripheral blood. The receptors come from a woman aged 60-70 years with active or convalescent COVID-19.

This clone turned up a few times. The V and J genes are TRBV19 and TRBJ1-4; 8 bases agree with TRBD1. The CDR3 totals 14 residues. Germline V gene data show CDR1 as LNHDA and CDR2 as SQIVND (reference sequence). V was pared by 7 bases and J by 5 bases, with 6 bases of the junction left unmatched. The CDR3 DNA reads TGTGCCAGTAAAGGGCAGGGGGCGAATGAAAAACTGTTTTTT. Protein: CASKGQGANEKLFF.

The gene calls are TRBV6-2 or TRBV6-3 and TRBJ2-5, with 10 bases identical to TRBD2. The V segment lost 6 bases and the J segment 3 bases; nucleotides outside the gene matches: 4. The germline gives CDR1 MNHEY, CDR2 SVGEGT. This CDR3 contains 14 residues. CDR3 loop: CASSPGLAKETQYF. The CDR3 DNA is TGTGCCAGCAGCCCGGGACTAGCGAAAGAGACCCAGTACTTC.

The chain has TRBV9 and TRBJ1-6; no clear D. This CDR3 region has 13 residues. The V and J ends lost 3 bases and 7 bases respectively, with 8 bases between them. Germline V gene sequence: CDR1 SGDLS, CDR2 YYNGEE. The CDR3 loop is CASSAPGNSPLHF. The DNA of the CDR3 is TGTGCCAGCAGCGCCCCGGGAAATTCACCCCTCCACTTT.

This sequence joins TRBV29-1 and TRBJ1-1; D perhaps matches TRBD1 (5 bases). V was cut by 6 bases and J by 4 bases, with 15 bases left in between. The CDR3 covers 13 residues. Germline CDR1 is SQVTM and CDR2 is ANQGSEA. CDR3 region: CSVAGPRGTEAFF. CDR3 DNA sequence: TGCAGCGTCGCGGGGCCTCGAGGCACTGAAGCTTTCTTT.